This TCR beta chain appears in the sequencing data of a study of T cells in Graves' hyperthyroidism and ophthalmopathy. The investigators amplified TCR beta CDR3 regions from RNA transcripts. Researchers ran a first-round RT-PCR on the TCR CDR3 using the HTBI primer set. TCRdb re-called the multiplex PCR reads through MiXCR, storing one row per CDR3 protein. This sample has a few hundred thousand distinct CDR3 sequences, with about 43% found just once. Whole-study results and caveats: From stable hyperthyroidism, ophthalmopathy was separated by a 13 V-J model. Most thyroid clonotypes that were expanded above 0.001 also turned up in blood.

Notes on this clonotype: Its cognate antigen is unknown.

Stable Graves' hyperthyroidism meant no ophthalmopathy progression within 18 months. Clinical symptoms, serum thyroxine and TRAb, thyroid ultrasound and orbital computed tomography were used for the diagnoses. Trimming took 6 bases from V and 6 from J, leaving 20 bases between them. Germline lookup yields CDR1 DFQATT and CDR2 SNEGSKA (reference sequence). The CDR3 totals 14 residues. The receptor was derived from a woman in her late teens or twenties with Graves' hyperthyroidism. The V call is TRBV20-1, the J call TRBJ1-2; a possible D gene is TRBD1 (5 bases). Sequencing used peripheral blood or thyroid tissue (not recorded which). CDR3 region: CSAANRAEGHGYTF. CDR3 coding DNA: TGCAGTGCCGCGAACCGCGCGGAGGGACATGGCTACACCTTC.